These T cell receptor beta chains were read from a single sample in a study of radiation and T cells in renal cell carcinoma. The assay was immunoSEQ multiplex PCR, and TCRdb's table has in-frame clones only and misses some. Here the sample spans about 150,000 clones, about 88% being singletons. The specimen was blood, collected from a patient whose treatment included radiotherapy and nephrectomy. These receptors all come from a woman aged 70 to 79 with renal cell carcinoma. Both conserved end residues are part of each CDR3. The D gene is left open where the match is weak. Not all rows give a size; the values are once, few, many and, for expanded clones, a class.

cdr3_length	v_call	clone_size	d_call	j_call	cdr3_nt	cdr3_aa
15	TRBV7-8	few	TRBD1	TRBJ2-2	TGTGCCAGCACCGGGGGACAGGACGACACCGGGGAGCTGTTTTTT	CASTGGQDDTGELFF
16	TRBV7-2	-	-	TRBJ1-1	TGTGCCAGCAGCTTAGCCCAGGGTTTAATCGTCACTGAAGCTTTCTTT	CASSLAQGLIVTEAFF
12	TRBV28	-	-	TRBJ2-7	TGTGCCAGCAGTCCCACCCATTACGAGCAGTACTTC	CASSPTHYEQYF
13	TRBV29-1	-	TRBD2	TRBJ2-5	TGCAGCGTTGCCGGGGGGGCCCGGGAGACCCAGTACTTC	CSVAGGARETQYF
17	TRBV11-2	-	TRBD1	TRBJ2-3	TGTGCCAGCAGCCAAACCGGACAGGGGTTAGGGACAGATACGCAGTATTTT	CASSQTGQGLGTDTQYF
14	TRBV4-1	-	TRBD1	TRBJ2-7	TGCGCCAGCAGCCACGGGACAGAATCCTACGAGCAGTACTTC	CASSHGTESYEQYF
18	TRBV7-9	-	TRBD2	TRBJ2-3	TGTGCCAGCAGCCTCCCCGGCGGGGGGCCCGATGGCACAGATACGCAGTATTTT	CASSLPGGGPDGTDTQYF
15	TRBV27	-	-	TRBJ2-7	TGTGCCAGCAGTTCCGACAGGAGGGGGATCTACGAGCAGTACTTC	CASSSDRRGIYEQYF
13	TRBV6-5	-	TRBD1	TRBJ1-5	TGTGCCAGCAGTAACAGGGGGCCCCAGCCCCAGCATTTT	CASSNRGPQPQHF
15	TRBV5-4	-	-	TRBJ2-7	TGTGCCAGCAGCGGTCAGGGACCCTCGTCCTACGAGCAGTACTTC	CASSGQGPSSYEQYF
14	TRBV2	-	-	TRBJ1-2	TGTGCCAGCAGCACAGAGGACGCTCTCTATGGCTACACCTTC	CASSTEDALYGYTF
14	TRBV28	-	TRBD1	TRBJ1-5	TGTGCCAGCAGCTCTAACAGGGGCCTTAGGTCCCAGCATTTT	CASSSNRGLRSQHF
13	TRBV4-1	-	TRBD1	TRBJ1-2	TGCGCCAGCAGCCAAGGGACAGGCTATGGCTACACCTTC	CASSQGTGYGYTF
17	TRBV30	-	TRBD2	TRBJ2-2	TGTGCCTGGAGTGTGGCTAGCGGGGGGCCTAACACCGGGGAGCTGTTTTTT	CAWSVASGGPNTGELFF
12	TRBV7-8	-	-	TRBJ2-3	TGTGCCAGCAGCTTAGACGGGGATACGCAGTATTTT	CASSLDGDTQYF
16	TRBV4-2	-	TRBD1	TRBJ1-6	TGTGCCAGCAGCCAAAGACAGGGGGCTATTCATTCACCCCTCCACTTT	CASSQRQGAIHSPLHF
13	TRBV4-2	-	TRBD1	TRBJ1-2	TGTGCCAGCACTGGACAGGGCAACTATGGCTACACCTTC	CASTGQGNYGYTF
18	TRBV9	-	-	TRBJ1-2	TGTGCCAGCAGCTCAACCTGGGCCGGGATTCCCTATCTCTATGGCTACACCTTC	CASSSTWAGIPYLYGYTF
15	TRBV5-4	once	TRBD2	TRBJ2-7	TGTGCCAGCAGCTTGGGGACTAGCGGGGGAAAGGAGCAGTACTTC	CASSLGTSGGKEQYF
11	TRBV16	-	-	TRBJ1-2	TGTGCCAGCAGCCAGGACTATGGCTACACCTTC	CASSQDYGYTF
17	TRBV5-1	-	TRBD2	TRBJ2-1	TGCGCCAGCAGCTATGGACTAGCGGGGGGGCCTTCCGGTGAGCAGTTCTTC	CASSYGLAGGPSGEQFF
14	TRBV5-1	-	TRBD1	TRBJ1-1	TGCGCCAGCAGCTTGCCCGGACAGGGGGCGGAGGCTTTCTTT	CASSLPGQGAEAFF